This T cell receptor beta chain was sequenced for a study of human CD4 T cells and Enterobacteriaceae. Germline-derived CDR1 and CDR2 are MNHNS and SASEGT. Trimming removed 6 bases at V and 3 bases at J, with 6 bases between. This CDR3 region has 11 residues. Ex vivo total memory CD4+ cells were sequenced at deep level. Clones were read by immunoSEQ multiplex PCR, and TCRdb kept only the in-frame ones, dropping some. The sample consists of 25,000 to 35,000 clones, roughly four fifths of them appearing once. The memory gate held CD4+ cells that were not CD45RA+CCR7+CD95- naive cells, over 95% pure. This chain connects TRBV6-1 to TRBJ2-7; D call uncertain. The origin of this receptor is a human donor in good health. The sequenced sample consisted of memory CD4+ T cells from blood. The CDR3 nucleotides read TGTGCCAGCAGCCGAGACTACGAGCAGTACTTC. Amino acids: CASSRDYEQYF.